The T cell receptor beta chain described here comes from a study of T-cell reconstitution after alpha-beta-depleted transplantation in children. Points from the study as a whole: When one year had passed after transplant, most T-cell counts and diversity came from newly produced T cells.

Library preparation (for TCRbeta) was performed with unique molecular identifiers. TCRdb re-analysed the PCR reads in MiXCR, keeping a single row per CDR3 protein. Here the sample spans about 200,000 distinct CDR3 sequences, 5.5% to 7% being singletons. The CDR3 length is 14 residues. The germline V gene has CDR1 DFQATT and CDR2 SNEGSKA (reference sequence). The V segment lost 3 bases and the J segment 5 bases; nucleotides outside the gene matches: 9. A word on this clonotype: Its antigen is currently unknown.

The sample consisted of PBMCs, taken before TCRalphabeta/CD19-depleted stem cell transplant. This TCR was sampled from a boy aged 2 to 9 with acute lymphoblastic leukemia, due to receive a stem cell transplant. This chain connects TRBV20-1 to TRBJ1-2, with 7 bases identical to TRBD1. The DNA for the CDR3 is TGCAGTGCTAGGACCCTACAGGGGAGTTATGGCTACACCTTC. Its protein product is CSARTLQGSYGYTF.